Presented here are 16 T cell receptor beta chains from one specimen sequenced in a study of T cell responses to AZD1222 COVID-19 vaccine. Libraries were prepared by immunoSEQ multiplex PCR; TCRdb keeps only in-frame clonotypes and omits some of them. This table has approximately 65,000 clones, about four fifths appearing once. This specimen consisted of peripheral blood, obtained on day 0 of AZD1222 vaccination. The receptors come from an adult in good health.

The V and J genes are TRBV28 and TRBJ2-7, with TRBD1 identical over 7 bases. In germline, CDR1 is MDHEN, CDR2 SYDVKM. J gave up 0 bases and V 7 bases, and 9 bases lay outside the gene matches. There are 15 residues in the CDR3. This chain's CDR3 is CASTGHRQGSYEQYF. CDR3 in DNA: TGTGCCAGCACGGGACACCGACAGGGCTCCTACGAGCAGTACTTC. Combining the CDR3 with reference TRBV28 and TRBJ2-7 gives the whole variable domain DVKVTQSSRYLVKRTGEKVFLECVQDMDHENMFWYRQDPGLGLRLIYFSYDVKMKEKGDIPEGYSVSREKKERFSLILESASTNQTSMYLCASTGHRQGSYEQYFGPGTRLTVT.

The rearrangement uses TRBV14 and TRBJ2-1, with D hard to call. The V end lost 0 bases, the J end lost 5 bases, and 5 bases lay between the germline ends. The CDR3 consists of 13 residues. Per germline, CDR1 SGHDN and CDR2 FVKESK. DNA of the CDR3: TGTGCCAGCAGCCAAGATCCCCACAATGAGCAGTTCTTC. Its protein product is CASSQDPHNEQFF.

The J gene is TRBJ2-1, the V gene TRBV7-3, with TRBD2 matching 9 bases. Per the germline V gene, CDR1 is SGHTA and CDR2 is FQGTGA. The CDR3 is 17 residues long. V dropped 5 bases and J dropped 7; count of bases not matched to a gene: 15. The DNA of the CDR3 is TGTGCCAGCAGCCTAGGGTCTAGCGGGGCTCCGGGGAATGAGCAGTTCTTC. Amino acid sequence: CASSLGSSGAPGNEQFF.

This chain connects TRBV5-1 to TRBJ1-6; possibly TRBD1 for D (5 bases). The CDR3 spans 14 residues. V lost 4 bases, J lost 6 bases, and 11 bases lay in between. The germline CDR1 and CDR2 sequences are SGHRS and YFSETQ. CDR3 sequence: CASSPGTANSPLHF. Written as DNA, the CDR3 is TGCGCCAGCAGCCCCGGGACGGCTAATTCACCCCTCCACTTT.

DNA for the CDR3: TGTGCCAGCAGTCCGGCCGGGGGGGGTAATGAGCAGTTCTTC. It yields the protein CASSPAGGGNEQFF. The genes are TRBV6-5 and TRBJ2-1; 8 bases are a match to TRBD2. J gave up 7 bases and V 5 bases, and 7 bases lay outside the gene matches. This CDR3 is 14 amino acids long. The germline V gene has CDR1 MNHEY and CDR2 SVGAGI.

The CDR3 region is CASSAGLAGGTYNEQFF. CDR3 DNA: TGTGCCAGCAGCGCGGGACTAGCGGGGGGTACCTACAATGAGCAGTTCTTC. The rearrangement uses TRBV9 and TRBJ2-1; TRBD2 agrees at 15 bases. Germline values: CDR1 SGDLS, CDR2 YYNGEE. V lost 3 bases and J lost 2; bases outside the gene matches: 3. The CDR3 consists of 17 residues.

The J gene is TRBJ1-1, the V gene TRBV9, with D unclear. V was shortened by 0 bases and J by 4 bases, with 7 bases between the two germline ends. CDR3 length: 13 amino acids. Germline V gene data show CDR1 as SGDLS and CDR2 as YYNGEE. CDR3 sequence: CASSVATGTEAFF. The CDR3 DNA follows: TGTGCCAGCAGCGTAGCAACCGGCACTGAAGCTTTCTTT.

The CDR3 reads CASSVVLAGGNTDTQYF. The CDR3 bases are TGTGCCAGCAGCGTAGTCCTTGCGGGGGGAAACACAGATACGCAGTATTTT. This sequence joins TRBV9 and TRBJ2-3, with 8 nucleotides matching TRBD2. CDR3 length: 17 residues. The V gene's germline CDR1 is SGDLS and CDR2 YYNGEE. V was pared by 0 bases and J by 2 bases, with 8 bases of the junction left unmatched.

The chain is built from TRBV5-1 and TRBJ1-2; no clear D. Trimming removed 0 bases at V and 7 bases at J, with 7 bases between. CDR3 length: 12 residues. Germline CDR1 SGHRS, CDR2 YFSETQ. In nucleotides, the CDR3 is TGCGCCAGCAGCTTGGAACGGTTTGGCTACACCTTC. Translation: CASSLERFGYTF.

As DNA, the CDR3 is TGTGCCAGCAGTGAAGGACAAGAGACCCAGTACTTC. Its protein is CASSEGQETQYF. The chain couples TRBV2 to TRBJ2-5; D is unclear. Trimming removed 1 base from V and 2 bases from J, with 2 bases in between. CDR3 length: 12 amino acids. Germline V gives CDR1 SNHLY, CDR2 FYNNEI.

The rearrangement uses TRBV12-5 and TRBJ2-3; 7 positions agree with TRBD2. Germline values: CDR1 LGHNT, CDR2 FRNRAP. V shed 0 bases and J 8 bases; nucleotides not matched to a gene: 20. CDR3 size: 19 residues. The CDR3 spells CASGLVNQPGTAREGTQYF. In DNA, the CDR3 is TGTGCTAGTGGTTTGGTAAACCAACCAGGGACGGCTAGGGAGGGTACGCAGTATTTT. Drawing the rest from reference TRBV12-5 and TRBJ2-3, the complete variable domain is DARVTQTPRHKVTEMGQEVTMRCQPILGHNTVFWYRQTMMQGLELLAYFRNRAPLDDSGMPKDRFSAEMPDATLATLKIQPSEPRDSAVYFCASGLVNQPGTAREGTQYFGPGTRLTVL.

The chain has TRBV6-5 and TRBJ1-1; the D is unclear. The CDR3 length is 12 residues. Per germline, CDR1 MNHEY and CDR2 SVGAGI. The germline V and J ends were trimmed by 6 bases and 1 base, with 6 bases remaining between them. The chain's CDR3 is CASSPQNTEAFF. The CDR3 DNA reads as TGTGCCAGCAGCCCACAGAACACTGAAGCTTTCTTT.

In its sample, this clone was seen once. The chain links TRBV3-1 (or the pseudogene TRBV3-2) to TRBJ1-1; the D is unclear. The CDR3 is 14 residues long. Germline-derived CDR1 and CDR2 are LGHDT and YNNKEL (reference sequence). The V and J ends lost 4 bases and 6 bases respectively, with 15 bases between them. The CDR3 is CASSRGAEVAEAFF. In DNA form, the CDR3 reads TGTGCCAGCAGCCGCGGCGCGGAGGTCGCTGAAGCTTTCTTT.

The rearrangement links TRBV7-9 to TRBJ1-2, with D uncertain. CDR1 is SEHNR, CDR2 FQNEAQ, per germline (reference sequence). CDR3 length: 14 residues. The V gene lost 1 base and the J gene lost 0 bases, with 6 bases spanning the gap. The CDR3 loop reads CASSLVQTNYGYTF. In DNA form, the CDR3 reads TGTGCCAGCAGCTTAGTACAGACTAACTATGGCTACACCTTC. The full variable domain, with the rest looked up from reference TRBV7-9 and TRBJ1-2, is DTGVSQNPRHKITKRGQNVTFRCDPISEHNRLYWYRQTLGQGPEFLTYFQNEAQLEKSRLLSDRFSAERPKGSFSTLEIQRTEQGDSAMYLCASSLVQTNYGYTFGSGTRLTVV.

This chain connects TRBV6-5 to TRBJ2-3, with D unresolved. V dropped 6 bases and J dropped 0 bases, with 10 bases sitting between them. Germline-derived CDR1 and CDR2 are MNHEY and SVGAGI. The CDR3 contains 14 residues. The CDR3 is CASRRTGSTDTQYF. CDR3 bases: TGTGCCAGCAGACGCACTGGGAGCACAGATACGCAGTATTTT.

The chain has TRBV20-1 and TRBJ1-1, with D uncertain. V lost 4 bases, J lost 1 base, and 4 bases lay in between. CDR1 is DFQATT and CDR2 is SNEGSKA in the germline V gene (reference sequence). CDR3 length equals 11 residues. CDR3 loop: CSATWNTEAFF. Written as DNA, the CDR3 is TGCAGTGCTACCTGGAACACTGAAGCTTTCTTT.